The 14 T cell receptor beta chains in this list originate from one sample, sequenced in a study of shared T cell receptors in the human thymus. Profiling relied on immunoSEQ multiplex PCR, and the TCRdb table lists in-frame clones only, not all of them. The table has hundreds of thousands of clones, around 78% seen once. The same sample was also used in a study of human thymus T cells.

What was sequenced was thymocytes. These receptor sequences come from a boy under three years old with a congenital heart defect.

This chain links TRBV6-5 with TRBJ2-3; D not certain. This CDR3 contains 15 residues. Germline CDR1 is MNHEY and CDR2 is SVGAGI. V lost 6 bases, J lost 4 bases, and 17 bases lay in between. DNA of the CDR3: TGTGCCAGCAGCTCCCGTCGACTCGCCGCAGATACGCAGTATTTT. Translated: CASSSRRLAADTQYF.

V usage is TRBV13 and J usage is TRBJ2-7, with 9 nucleotides matching TRBD1. Losses at the gene ends were 5 bases for V and 3 bases for J; bases not matched to a gene: 11. The CDR3 covers 16 residues. From germline, CDR1 is PRHDT and CDR2 FYEKMQ (reference sequence). CDR3 nucleotides: TGTGCCAGCAGCGCACACCGGGACAGGGCCTACTACGAGCAGTACTTC. It encodes CASSAHRDRAYYEQYF. Complete variable domain (other parts from reference TRBV13 and TRBJ2-7): AAGVIQSPRHLIKEKRETATLKCYPIPRHDTVYWYQQGPGQDPQFLISFYEKMQSDKGSIPDRFSAQQFSDYHSELNMSSLELGDSALYFCASSAHRDRAYYEQYFGPGTRLTVT.

In its sample, this clone was seen a few times. The chain carries TRBV11-3 and TRBJ2-5; 10 bases fit TRBD2. The length of the CDR3 is 17 residues. After removal of 5 bases from V and 2 bases from J, the junction contained 11 bases not matched to a gene. CDR1 is SGHNT and CDR2 is YENEEA in the germline V gene. The CDR3 DNA follows: TGTGCCAGCAGCGCGACCGGGACTAGCGACCAACAAGAGACCCAGTACTTC. Protein sequence: CASSATGTSDQQETQYF.

The chain carries TRBV6-1 and TRBJ2-5, with TRBD1 identical over 9 bases. Looked up from germline, CDR1 is MNHNS and CDR2 is SASEGT. V trimming: 3 bases; J trimming: 3 bases; junction bases outside the gene matches: 5. CDR3 size: 15 residues. The CDR3 loop reads CASSEDRQGEETQYF. Here the CDR3 DNA reads TGTGCCAGCAGTGAGGATAGACAGGGGGAAGAGACCCAGTACTTC.

The chain recombines TRBV6-5 with TRBJ1-2; a possible D gene is TRBD1 (6 bases). V was shortened by 2 bases and J by 13 bases, with 23 bases between the two germline ends. Germline-derived CDR1 and CDR2 are MNHEY and SVGAGI. CDR3 length equals 15 residues. The CDR3 is CASSYAEAAGVLPTF. The CDR3 bases are TGTGCCAGCAGTTACGCGGAGGCGGCAGGGGTCCTCCCCACCTTC.

This chain links TRBV29-1 with TRBJ2-2; 7 bases agree with TRBD2. Germline V gene data show CDR1 as SQVTM and CDR2 as ANQGSEA. V was clipped by 0 bases and J by 0 bases; unmatched bases: 1. This CDR3 region has 15 residues. The CDR3 DNA reads as TGCAGCGTTGAAGATCGGGGGGCGAACACCGGGGAGCTGTTTTTT. The encoded protein is CSVEDRGANTGELFF.

The rearrangement joins TRBV18 to TRBJ2-1, with TRBD2 matching 12 bases. The CDR3 has 17 amino acids. The V gene's germline CDR1 is KGHSH and CDR2 LQKENI. The trim removed 2 bases at V and 5 bases at J, leaving 7 bases unmatched. CDR3 loop: CASSPTLAGGPNNEQFF. The CDR3 coding sequence is TGTGCCAGCTCACCAACTCTAGCGGGAGGGCCGAACAATGAGCAGTTCTTC.

This chain links TRBV6-1 with TRBJ1-5; no clear D. This CDR3 has 13 amino acids. Trimming pared 6 bases from V and 6 bases from J, leaving 12 bases between. Germline V gene data show CDR1 as MNHNS and CDR2 as SASEGT. The CDR3 region has the DNA TGTGCCAGCAGGGACGGAGGAGGTCAGCCCCAGCATTTT. This encodes CASRDGGGQPQHF.

V is TRBV6-5 and J is TRBJ2-1; 9 bases match TRBD2. V lost 8 bases and J lost 6; bases outside the gene matches: 11. The germline CDR1 and CDR2 sequences are MNHEY and SVGAGI. The CDR3 runs 15 residues. CDR3 sequence reads: CASGVRLAGPNEQFF. CDR3 sequence (DNA): TGTGCCAGCGGGGTACGGCTAGCGGGACCCAATGAGCAGTTCTTC.

V and J are TRBV7-2 and TRBJ2-7; 10 bases map to TRBD2. The CDR3 has 13 residues. The V and J ends lost 5 bases and 5 bases, in that order; junction bases with no gene match: 3. In germline, CDR1 is SGHTA, CDR2 FQGNSA. CDR3 in amino acids: CASSLSGRDEQYF. The CDR3 coding sequence is TGTGCCAGCAGCCTCAGCGGGAGGGACGAGCAGTACTTC.

V gene TRBV28 combines with J gene TRBJ2-7; 12 bases match TRBD1. There are 15 residues in the CDR3. CDR1 and CDR2 from the germline V gene are MDHEN and SYDVKM. The J segment lost 6 bases and the V segment lost 2 bases, leaving 5 bases of the junction unmatched. CDR3: CASSLKGQGACEQYF. CDR3 DNA: TGTGCCAGCAGTTTAAAGGGACAGGGGGCATGCGAGCAGTACTTC.

The chain joins TRBV30 to TRBJ1-2; D is undetermined. V was shortened by 3 bases and J by 4 bases, with 18 bases between the two germline ends. CDR1 GTSNPN and CDR2 SVGIG come from the germline V gene (reference sequence). This CDR3 has 15 residues. The CDR3 DNA reads TGTGCCTGGAGGGACTACTCCCTCGGGCTCTATGGCTACACCTTC. Amino acid sequence: CAWRDYSLGLYGYTF.

The count of this clone is one. The chain has TRBV6-5 and TRBJ1-4, with 7 positions matching TRBD1. CDR1 is MNHEY, CDR2 SVGAGI, per germline. CDR3 size: 14 residues. The ends lost 6 bases at V and 6 bases at J; junction bases unmatched: 7. The CDR3 nucleotides read TGTGCCAGCAGCCTAGGGGGCGAGGATGAAAAACTGTTTTTT. It yields the protein CASSLGGEDEKLFF.

The chain links TRBV28 to TRBJ1-2, with 8 positions matching TRBD1. CDR1 is MDHEN, CDR2 SYDVKM, per germline. This CDR3 comprises 14 residues. The J segment lost 2 bases and the V segment lost 6 bases, leaving 5 bases of the junction unmatched. The CDR3 is CASSHRGENYGYTF. In DNA form, the CDR3 reads TGTGCCAGCAGCCACAGGGGGGAAAACTATGGCTACACCTTC.